This T cell receptor (beta chain) emerged from a study of T cells in Graves' hyperthyroidism and ophthalmopathy. Study-wide findings and caveats: Blood also held most thyroid clonotypes expanded beyond 0.001. In simple terms, a model built on 13 V-J features told ophthalmopathy apart from stable hyperthyroidism.

Uncontrolled infection, other autoimmune disease, pregnancy and lactation each barred patients from inclusion. Every diagnosis used clinical symptoms, serum thyroxine and TRAb, thyroid ultrasound and orbital computed tomography. In the case of this clonotype: Its antigen is currently unknown.

TCR beta CDR3 region amplification was performed from RNA transcripts. HTBI primers were the set used in a first-round RT-PCR of the TCR CDR3. TCRdb re-called the multiplex PCR reads with MiXCR, one entry per CDR3 protein. The sample lists approximately 510,000 distinct CDR3 sequences, around 50% occurring once. The CDR3 is 16 residues long. The V gene end was trimmed by 3 bases and the J gene end by 4 bases; junction bases not matched to a gene: 5. Per the germline V gene, CDR1 is SGHAT and CDR2 is FQDESV (reference sequence). The chain links TRBV11-1 to TRBJ2-5, with 13 bases fitting TRBD2. The sample taken for sequencing was peripheral blood or thyroid tissue (not recorded which). This receptor was taken from an adult woman with Graves' disease, either hyperthyroidism or ophthalmopathy (not recorded which). CDR3 DNA: TGTGCCAGCAGCTTTCAACGACTAGCGGGAGGAGAGACCCAGTACTTC. Encoded protein: CASSFQRLAGGETQYF.